This T cell receptor beta chain was captured by sequencing in a study of shared clonotypes between healthy human individuals. From germline, CDR1 is SQVTM and CDR2 ANQGSEA. Trimming removed 3 bases from V and 0 bases from J; junction bases left unmatched: 8. There are 16 residues in the CDR3. The study ran the assay at deep level. Clones were sequenced by immunoSEQ multiplex PCR, and TCRdb holds only the in-frame ones, with some missing. The sample contains approximately 1,500,000 clones, roughly 96% of which appear only once. The V call is TRBV29-1, the J call TRBJ1-3, with TRBD1 matching 7 bases. The sequence was obtained from a young man in good health. The source material was naive CD4+ T cells sorted from blood. As for subset: CD45RA+ positively selected. The CDR3 is CSVDKGQGGSGNTIYF. The CDR3 coding sequence is TGCAGCGTTGATAAGGGTCAGGGGGGCTCTGGAAACACCATATATTTT.